The clone carrying this TCR beta chain appeared many times. The data are from a study of kidney transplant recipient with SARS-CoV-2 infection. V gave up 6 bases and J gave up 7 bases, with 21 bases separating them. From germline, CDR1 is LNHDA and CDR2 SQIVND (reference sequence). The CDR3 consists of 15 residues. Using its own MiXCR run on the reads, TCRdb lists one record per CDR3 protein. This sample has fewer than 250,000 distinct CDR3 sequences, with 29% found just once. This chain uses TRBV19 with TRBJ1-1, with a possible D match to TRBD1 (5 bases). This specimen was a blood sample, taken at baseline and around day 110 from a kidney transplant recipient. The TCR originated in a male patient aged 25-45 years who had COVID-19 and was a kidney transplant recipient. Some T cells may trace back to the graft donor. The CDR3 bases are TGTGCCAGTAGCCTCCCGGGACCCAGCCACGTTGAAGCTTTCTTT. This translates into CASSLPGPSHVEAFF.